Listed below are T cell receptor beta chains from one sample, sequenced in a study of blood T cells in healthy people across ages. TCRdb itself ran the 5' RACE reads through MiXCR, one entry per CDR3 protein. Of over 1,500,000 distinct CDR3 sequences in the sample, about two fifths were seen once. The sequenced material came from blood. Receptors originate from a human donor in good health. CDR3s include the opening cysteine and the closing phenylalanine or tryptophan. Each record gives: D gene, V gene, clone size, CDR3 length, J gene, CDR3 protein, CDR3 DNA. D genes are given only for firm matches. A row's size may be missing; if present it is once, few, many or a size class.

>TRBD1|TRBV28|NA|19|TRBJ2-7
CASTWSGRRRGLRGLEQYF
TGTGCCAGCACCTGGTCGGGCCGGCGCAGGGGGCTCCGAGGACTCGAGCAGTACTTC
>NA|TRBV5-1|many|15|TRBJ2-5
CASSQNFQGRETQYF
TGCGCCAGCAGCCAAAATTTCCAGGGGCGAGAGACCCAGTACTTC
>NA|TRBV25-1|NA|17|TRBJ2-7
CASSEYFLEGGSFEQYF
TGTGCCAGCAGTGAATATTTTCTGGAGGGAGGAAGCTTCGAGCAGTACTTC
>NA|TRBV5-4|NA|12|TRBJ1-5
CASSSGFGPQHF
TGTGCCAGCAGTTCAGGCTTCGGGCCCCAGCATTTT
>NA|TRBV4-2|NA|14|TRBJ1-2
CASSQGGGAQGYTF
TGTGCCAGCAGCCAAGGAGGGGGGGCGCAAGGCTACACCTTC
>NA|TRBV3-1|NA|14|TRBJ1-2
CASSDSPSRVGYTF
TGTGCCAGCAGTGACTCCCCAAGCAGGGTAGGCTACACCTTC
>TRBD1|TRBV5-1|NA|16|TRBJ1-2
CASSYRTGTRSDGYTF
TGCGCCAGCAGCTACAGGACAGGGACTCGTTCCGATGGCTACACCTTC
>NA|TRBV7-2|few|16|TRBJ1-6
CASSRDLGNYNSPLHF
TGTGCCAGCAGCCGCGACCTGGGAAACTATAATTCACCCCTCCACTTT
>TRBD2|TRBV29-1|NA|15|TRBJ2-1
CSVEGTSGTYNEQFF
TGCAGCGTTGAAGGGACTAGCGGCACCTACAATGAGCAGTTCTTC
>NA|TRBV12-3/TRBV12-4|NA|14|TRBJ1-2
CASSFGPINYGYTF
TGTGCCAGCAGTTTTGGGCCGATTAACTATGGCTACACCTTC
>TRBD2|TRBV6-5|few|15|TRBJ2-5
CASSYGSSGGETQYF
TGTGCCAGCAGTTATGGGTCTAGCGGGGGAGAGACCCAGTACTTC
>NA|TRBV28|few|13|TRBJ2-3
CASGLDSTDTQYF
TGTGCCAGCGGCTTGGACAGCACAGATACGCAGTATTTT
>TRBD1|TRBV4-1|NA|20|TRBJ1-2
CASSQDHVDREESSEGGYTF
TGCGCCAGCAGCCAAGACCACGTCGACAGGGAAGAGTCAAGCGAGGGGGGCTACACCTTC
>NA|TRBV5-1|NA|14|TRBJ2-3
CASKDKTSTDTQYF
TGCGCCAGCAAGGACAAAACTAGCACAGATACGCAGTATTTT
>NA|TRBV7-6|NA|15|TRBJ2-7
CAGSLVTGPGREQYF
TGTGCCGGCAGCTTAGTAACAGGGCCGGGACGCGAGCAGTACTTC
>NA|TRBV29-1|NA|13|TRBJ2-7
CSVDEMGGREQYF
TGCAGCGTTGATGAAATGGGGGGTCGCGAGCAGTACTTC
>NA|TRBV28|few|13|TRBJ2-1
CASRSLERDEQFF
TGTGCCAGCCGATCCCTCGAGCGTGATGAGCAGTTCTTC
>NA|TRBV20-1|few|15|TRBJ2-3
CSARDQGGGTDTQYF
TGCAGTGCTAGAGATCAGGGTGGGGGGACAGATACGCAGTATTTT
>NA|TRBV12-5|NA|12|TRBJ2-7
CASGSEHYEQYF
TGTGCTAGTGGTTCTGAACATTACGAGCAGTACTTC
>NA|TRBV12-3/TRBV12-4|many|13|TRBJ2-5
CASSLSRSETQYF
TGTGCCAGCAGCCTCAGCCGATCAGAGACCCAGTACTTC
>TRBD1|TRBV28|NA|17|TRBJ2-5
CASSFGGWGQGNYGQYF
TGTGCCAGCAGTTTCGGAGGATGGGGACAGGGCAACTACGGGCAGTACTTC
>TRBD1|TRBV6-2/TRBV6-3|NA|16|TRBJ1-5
CASSYSDRGRNQPQHF
TGTGCCAGCAGTTACTCGGACAGGGGCCGCAATCAGCCCCAGCATTTT
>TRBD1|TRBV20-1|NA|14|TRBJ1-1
CSARDSGQGTEAFF
TGCAGTGCTAGAGATTCGGGACAGGGAACTGAAGCTTTCTTT
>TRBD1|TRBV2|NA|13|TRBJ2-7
CAIRTGTIHEQYF
TGTGCCATCCGGACAGGGACAATCCACGAGCAGTACTTC
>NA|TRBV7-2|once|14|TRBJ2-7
CASSLRSTTYELYF
TGTGCCAGCAGCTTAAGATCTACAACCTACGAGCTGTACTTC
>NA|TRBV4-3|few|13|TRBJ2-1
CASSVASEGEQFF
TGCGCCAGCAGCGTGGCTAGCGAAGGTGAGCAGTTCTTC
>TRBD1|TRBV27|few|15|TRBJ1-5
CASRESGTGVQPQHF
TGTGCCAGCAGGGAAAGCGGGACAGGGGTTCAGCCCCAGCATTTT
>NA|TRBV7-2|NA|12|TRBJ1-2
CASSSRAAGYTF
TGTGCCAGCAGCTCGCGGGCGGCGGGCTACACCTTC
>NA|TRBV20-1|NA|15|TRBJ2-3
CSARDREGGADTQYF
TGCAGTGCTAGAGACCGGGAAGGTGGCGCAGATACGCAGTATTTT
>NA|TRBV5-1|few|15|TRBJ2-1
CASTIGDYSDNEQFF
TGCGCCAGCACCATCGGGGATTATTCGGATAATGAGCAGTTCTTC
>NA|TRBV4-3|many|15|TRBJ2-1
CASSLDYHSYNEQFF
TGCGCCAGCAGCCTGGACTACCACTCCTACAATGAGCAGTTCTTC
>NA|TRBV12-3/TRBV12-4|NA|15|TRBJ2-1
CASSPEGTVYNEQFF
TGTGCCAGCAGTCCCGAGGGGACGGTCTACAATGAGCAGTTCTTC
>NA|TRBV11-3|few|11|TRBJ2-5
CASEIQETQYF
TGTGCCAGTGAGATCCAAGAGACCCAGTACTTC
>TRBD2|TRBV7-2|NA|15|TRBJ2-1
CASSLDSGPYNEQFF
TGTGCCAGCAGCTTAGATAGCGGGCCTTACAATGAGCAGTTCTTC
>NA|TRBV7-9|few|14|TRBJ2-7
CASSPGVGNHEQYF
TGTGCCAGCAGCCCGGGGGTGGGGAACCACGAGCAGTACTTC
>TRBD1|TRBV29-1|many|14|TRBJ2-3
CSVKQGAHGDTQYF
TGCAGCGTCAAACAGGGGGCTCATGGAGATACGCAGTATTTT